These 25 T cell receptor beta chains were all obtained from the same sample, sequenced in a study of cytomegalovirus exposure and HLA in healthy donors (dated by TCRdb to about 2017). To prepare the library, the immunoSEQ multiplex PCR assay was applied. TCRdb carries this immuneACCESS record with in-frame sequences only. Its versions omit some clonotypes, under half of them owing to an unresolved V gene in the studies checked, with the rest unexplained. The sample data list under 100,000 clones, and 85% to 95% of these were observed just once. 0.55% to 0.75% of the sample lies in the top ten. Material: PBMCs. These receptors all come from a woman in her late teens or twenties in good health and CMV-seronegative.

This chain links TRBV7-9 with TRBJ1-2; D is perhaps TRBD1 (5 bases). The CDR3 covers 13 residues. V lost 6 bases and J 4 bases, leaving 12 bases between the germline ends. Germline-derived CDR1 and CDR2 are SEHNR and FQNEAQ (reference sequence). Here the CDR3 reads CASRQDTFYGYTF. In DNA, the CDR3 is TGTGCCAGCAGACAGGACACCTTCTATGGCTACACCTTC.

V and J are TRBV5-6 and TRBJ2-7, with 7 nucleotides matching TRBD1. J was trimmed by 2 bases and V by 4 bases; bases with no gene match: 9. Germline V lookup: CDR1 SGHDT, CDR2 YYEEEE. This CDR3 is built from 15 residues. The CDR3 here is CASSGTGTDPYEQYF. The DNA of the CDR3 is TGTGCCAGCAGCGGTACCGGGACAGACCCCTACGAGCAGTACTTC.

The V call is TRBV29-1, the J call TRBJ1-1, with D possibly being TRBD1 (6 bases). Deletions cut 7 bases from V and 1 base from J, with 16 bases between. The CDR3 is 14 residues long. In germline, CDR1 is SQVTM, CDR2 ANQGSEA. CDR3 sequence (DNA): TGCAGCGCCTTGGGCCGGACAGCGAACACTGAAGCTTTCTTT. Translated: CSALGRTANTEAFF.

The V and J genes are TRBV21-1 and TRBJ2-7; the table gives TRBD1 as D, unverified against the DNA. TRBV21-1 is deemed a pseudogene. This CDR3 comprises 17 residues. CDR3 sequence reads: CASSKSTTAGSSYEQYF. For the CDR3, the DNA is TGTGCCAGCAGCAAATCTACAACGGCAGGAAGCTCCTACGAGCAGTACTTC.

V gene TRBV27 combines with J gene TRBJ1-5, with TRBD1 matching over 9 bases. Germline CDR1 MNHEY, CDR2 SMNVEV (reference sequence). The V segment lost 11 bases and the J segment 0 bases; nucleotides outside the gene matches: 11. The CDR3 is 16 amino acids. This CDR3 is CAPGGTGGVSNQPQHF. In DNA, the CDR3 is TGTGCCCCCGGGGGAACAGGGGGCGTTAGCAATCAGCCCCAGCATTTT.

The V gene is TRBV29-1, the J gene TRBJ2-5; TRBD2 is a possible D gene (5 bases). V gave up 5 bases and J gave up 5 bases, with 21 bases separating them. This CDR3 has 15 amino acids. Germline loops: CDR1 SQVTM, CDR2 ANQGSEA. CDR3 DNA: TGCAGCGTTCTAGTGGACTCGACCCACCCGGAGACCCAGTACTTC. It specifies CSVLVDSTHPETQYF.

The chain links TRBV6-1 to TRBJ1-5; 7 bases align to TRBD1. V was clipped by 8 bases and J by 4 bases; unmatched bases: 11. The CDR3 runs to 15 residues. Germline loops: CDR1 MNHNS, CDR2 SASEGT. The CDR3 loop is CASVLQRGRNQPQHF. The CDR3 DNA sequence: TGTGCCAGCGTACTACAGAGGGGGCGAAATCAGCCCCAGCATTTT.

The chain has TRBV5-1 and TRBJ2-3, with D maybe TRBD1 (5 bases). The germline CDR1 and CDR2 sequences are SGHRS and YFSETQ. The CDR3 extends over 15 amino acids. V shed 1 base and J shed 0 bases, with 9 bases lying between them. The CDR3 sequence is CASSLTGSSTDTQYF. In nucleotides, the CDR3 is TGCGCCAGCAGCTTGACAGGTTCTAGCACAGATACGCAGTATTTT.

This chain joins TRBV6-7 and TRBJ2-4, with TRBD2 identical over 8 bases. TRBV6-7 is an ORF; its function is uncertain. The CDR3 has 17 residues. Losses at the gene ends were 1 base for V and 0 bases for J; bases not matched to a gene: 5. This chain's CDR3 is CASSYCPGGLAKNIQYF. The CDR3 region has the DNA TGTGCCAGCAGTTACTGTCCGGGGGGGCTAGCCAAAAACATTCAGTACTTC.

Turning to this clone: This sample includes further DNA sequences coding for the same CDR3. The chain combines TRBV28 with TRBJ1-4; no clear D. Trimming took off 7 bases at V and 0 bases at J, with 9 bases between the two ends. The CDR3 spans 14 residues. Germline CDR1 is MDHEN and CDR2 is SYDVKM. CDR3 protein: CASKTGTTNEKLFF. The CDR3 DNA reads TGTGCCAGCAAAACGGGAACAACTAATGAAAAACTGTTTTTT.

CDR3 in DNA: TGTGCCTGGAGTGGAGGGACTCTCTACGAGCAGTACTTC. Amino acids: CAWSGGTLYEQYF. The chain couples TRBV30 to TRBJ2-7, with D tentatively TRBD2 (6 bases). This CDR3 has 13 amino acids. CDR1 is GTSNPN and CDR2 is SVGIG in the germline V gene (reference sequence). V was pared by 1 base and J by 3 bases, with 10 bases between.

This clone was detected a few times. The chain joins TRBV11-3 to TRBJ1-5; D not resolved. The CDR3 is 13 amino acids. V was pared by 1 base and J by 4 bases, with 5 bases between. Germline V gives CDR1 SGHNT, CDR2 YENEEA. CDR3 bases: TGTGCCAGCAGCTTAGCCAAAAATCAGCCCCAGCATTTT. It specifies CASSLAKNQPQHF.

This clone was observed a single time. The chain combines TRBV6-5 with TRBJ1-5; 10 bases align to TRBD1. Germline values: CDR1 MNHEY, CDR2 SVGAGI. Unmatched junction bases numbered 5, after V lost 2 bases and J lost 7 bases. The CDR3 runs to 15 residues. The CDR3 DNA reads as TGTGCCAGCAGTTACACCGGGACAGGGGACCAGCCCCAGCATTTT. This encodes CASSYTGTGDQPQHF.

The genes are TRBV29-1 and TRBJ1-5; a possible D gene is TRBD1 (5 bases). The CDR3 runs 14 residues. Germline assignment: CDR1 SQVTM and CDR2 ANQGSEA. V gave up 7 bases and J gave up 0 bases, with 13 bases separating them. The CDR3 DNA follows: TGCAGCGGCCCAGGAGGGGATAGCAATCAGCCCCAGCATTTT. Its protein is CSGPGGDSNQPQHF.

The chain joins TRBV27 to TRBJ1-3, with D perhaps matching TRBD1 (6 bases). The V end was cut by 2 bases, the J end by 4 bases, with 9 bases between. The CDR3 totals 14 residues. CDR1 is MNHEY, CDR2 SMNVEV, per germline (reference sequence). The CDR3 loop reads CASSLQGRGNTIYF. Written as DNA, the CDR3 is TGTGCCAGCAGTTTACAGGGGCGCGGAAACACCATATATTTT.

The gene calls are TRBV19 and TRBJ2-7, with 10 bases lining up with TRBD2. V lost 10 bases to trimming and J lost 6 bases; unmatched junction nucleotides: 12. The CDR3 length is 14 residues. Per the germline V gene, CDR1 is LNHDA and CDR2 is SQIVND (reference sequence). The CDR3 is CATRTGLAGAEQYF. The CDR3 DNA reads as TGTGCCACCCGTACGGGGCTAGCGGGAGCCGAGCAGTACTTC.

The chain couples TRBV25-1 to TRBJ1-1; 8 bases fit TRBD1. From germline, CDR1 is MGHDK and CDR2 SYGVNS. V was pared by 6 bases and J by 4 bases, with 7 bases of the junction left unmatched. The CDR3 covers 14 residues. This CDR3 is CASRETGVPTEAFF. The CDR3 nucleotides read TGTGCCAGCAGGGAGACAGGGGTTCCCACTGAAGCTTTCTTT. Filled out from reference TRBV25-1 and TRBJ1-1, the complete variable domain reads EADIYQTPRYLVIGTGKKITLECSQTMGHDKMYWYQQDPGMELHLIHYSYGVNSTEKGDLSSESTVSRIRTEHFPLTLESARPSHTSQYLCASRETGVPTEAFFGQGTRLTVV.

The gene calls are TRBV9 and TRBJ1-2; D unresolved. Germline CDR1 SGDLS, CDR2 YYNGEE. CDR3 length: 14 residues. Trimming stripped 4 bases from V and 2 bases from J, with 12 bases between. The CDR3 reads CASSPAGGNYGYTF. The CDR3 DNA follows: TGTGCCAGCAGCCCAGCGGGCGGAAACTATGGCTACACCTTC.

V usage is TRBV11-2 and J usage is TRBJ2-1; 8 bases are a match to TRBD1. The V and J ends lost 7 bases and 1 base, in that order; junction bases with no gene match: 6. The CDR3 has 15 amino acids. The germline gives CDR1 SGHAT, CDR2 FQNNGV. The CDR3 bases are TGTGCCAGCAACACTCGGACAGGGTCCTACAATGAGCAGTTCTTC. It encodes CASNTRTGSYNEQFF.

This clone was counted once. The chain employs TRBV15 and TRBJ2-3, with 7 bases aligning to TRBD2. The junction had 4 bases not matched to a gene; V was cut back by 1 base and J by 0 bases. Germline-derived CDR1 and CDR2 are LNHNV and YYDKDF (reference sequence). The CDR3 is 16 residues long. The CDR3 protein is CATSRVQRGSTDTQYF. The CDR3 bases are TGTGCCACCAGCAGAGTCCAGCGGGGTAGCACAGATACGCAGTATTTT. Together with reference TRBV15 and TRBJ2-3, the CDR3 gives the full variable domain: DAMVIQNPRYQVTQFGKPVTLSCSQTLNHNVMYWYQQKSSQAPKLLFHYYDKDFNNEADTPDNFQSRRPNTSFCFLDIRSPGLGDTAMYLCATSRVQRGSTDTQYFGPGTRLTVL.

This clone was seen once. The chain combines TRBV11-3 with TRBJ2-1, with D perhaps TRBD2 (7 bases). The CDR3 totals 15 residues. With 0 bases removed from V and 9 bases from J, the gap between germline ends came to 15 bases. CDR1 and CDR2 from the germline V gene are SGHNT and YENEEA. The CDR3 coding sequence is TGTGCCAGCAGCTTAGACGTCGGGGGGCGCGGTGAGCAGTTCTTC. It codes for CASSLDVGGRGEQFF.

This sequence joins TRBV4-3 and TRBJ2-3; tentative D call: TRBD2 (6 bases). The length of the CDR3 is 16 residues. The ends were cut back, 2 bases at V and 1 base at J, with 13 bases in the middle. In germline, CDR1 is LGHNA, CDR2 YSLEER. CDR3 coding DNA: TGCGCCAGCAGCCAACACAGGTCGGGGGGCACAGATACGCAGTATTTT. Translated, it gives CASSQHRSGGTDTQYF.

The chain uses TRBV7-2 and TRBJ2-3; 8 bases map to TRBD1. The V gene end was trimmed by 5 bases and the J gene end by 2 bases; junction bases not matched to a gene: 9. CDR1 SGHTA and CDR2 FQGNSA come from the germline V gene. The CDR3 consists of 16 residues. This chain's CDR3 is CASSPKQGGITDTQYF. The DNA of the CDR3 is TGTGCCAGCAGCCCAAAACAGGGGGGAATCACAGATACGCAGTATTTT.

V is TRBV5-4 and J is TRBJ1-1; maybe TRBD1 (6 bases). The CDR3 spans 15 residues. Deletions cut 6 bases from V and 1 base from J, with 16 bases between. Per the germline V gene, CDR1 is SGHNT and CDR2 is YYREEE (reference sequence). The CDR3 is CASMPQGTKNTEAFF. For the CDR3, the DNA is TGTGCCAGCATGCCCCAGGGGACTAAGAACACTGAAGCTTTCTTT. Full variable domain (outside the CDR3, taken from reference TRBV5-4 and TRBJ1-1): ETGVTQSPTHLIKTRGQQVTLRCSSQSGHNTVSWYQQALGQGPQFIFQYYREEENGRGNFPPRFSGLQFPNYSSELNVNALELDDSALYLCASMPQGTKNTEAFFGQGTRLTVV.

The V call is TRBV11-2, the J call TRBJ2-7, with a possible D match to TRBD2 (5 bases). V was clipped by 6 bases and J by 7 bases, with 25 bases between them. CDR3 size: 16 residues. CDR1 is SGHAT, CDR2 FQNNGV, per germline. CDR3 amino acids: CASRKYRGLVPGEQYF. The CDR3 DNA reads as TGTGCCAGCAGGAAATACCGGGGTTTGGTCCCTGGGGAGCAGTACTTC.